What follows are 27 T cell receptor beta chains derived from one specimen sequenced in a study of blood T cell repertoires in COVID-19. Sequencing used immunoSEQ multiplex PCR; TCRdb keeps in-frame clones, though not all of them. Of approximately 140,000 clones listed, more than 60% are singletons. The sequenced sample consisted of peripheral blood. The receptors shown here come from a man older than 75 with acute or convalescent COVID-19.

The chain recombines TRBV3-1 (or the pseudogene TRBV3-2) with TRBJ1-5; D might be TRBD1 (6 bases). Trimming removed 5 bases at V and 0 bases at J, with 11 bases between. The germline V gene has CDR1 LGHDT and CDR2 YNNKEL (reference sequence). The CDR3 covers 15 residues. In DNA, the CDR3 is TGTGCCAGCAGCAATGACAGGATTAGCAATCAGCCCCAGCATTTT. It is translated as CASSNDRISNQPQHF.

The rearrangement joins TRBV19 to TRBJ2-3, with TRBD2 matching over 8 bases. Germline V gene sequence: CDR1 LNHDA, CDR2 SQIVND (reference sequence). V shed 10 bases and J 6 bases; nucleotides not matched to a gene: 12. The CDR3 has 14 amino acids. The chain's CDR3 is CATKTSASADTQYF. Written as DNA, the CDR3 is TGTGCCACCAAGACTAGCGCAAGCGCTGATACGCAGTATTTT.

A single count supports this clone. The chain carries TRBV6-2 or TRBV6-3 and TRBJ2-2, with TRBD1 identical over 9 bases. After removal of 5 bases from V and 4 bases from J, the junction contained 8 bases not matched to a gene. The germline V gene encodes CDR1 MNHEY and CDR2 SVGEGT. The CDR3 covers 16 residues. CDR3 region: CASSLRQGVLTGELFF. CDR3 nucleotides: TGTGCCAGCAGTCTAAGACAGGGGGTTCTCACCGGGGAGCTGTTTTTT.

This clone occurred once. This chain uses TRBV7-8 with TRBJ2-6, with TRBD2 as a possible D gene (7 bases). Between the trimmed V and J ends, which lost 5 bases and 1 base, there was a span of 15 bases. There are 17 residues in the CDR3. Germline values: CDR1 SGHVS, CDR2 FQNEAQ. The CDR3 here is CASSPRGGSSGANVLTF. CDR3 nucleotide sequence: TGTGCCAGCAGCCCCAGGGGAGGGTCATCTGGGGCCAACGTCCTGACTTTC.

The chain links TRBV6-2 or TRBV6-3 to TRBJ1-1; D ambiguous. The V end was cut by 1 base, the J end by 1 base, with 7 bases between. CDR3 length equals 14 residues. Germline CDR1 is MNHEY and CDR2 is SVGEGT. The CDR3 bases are TGTGCCAGCAGTTACTTGTCTACGAACACTGAAGCTTTCTTT. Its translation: CASSYLSTNTEAFF.

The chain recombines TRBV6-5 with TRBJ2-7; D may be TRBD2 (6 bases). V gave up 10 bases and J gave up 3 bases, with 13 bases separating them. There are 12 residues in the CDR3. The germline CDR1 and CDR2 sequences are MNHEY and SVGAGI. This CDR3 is CATGRGGYEQYF. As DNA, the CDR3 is TGTGCCACCGGGAGAGGTGGCTACGAGCAGTACTTC.

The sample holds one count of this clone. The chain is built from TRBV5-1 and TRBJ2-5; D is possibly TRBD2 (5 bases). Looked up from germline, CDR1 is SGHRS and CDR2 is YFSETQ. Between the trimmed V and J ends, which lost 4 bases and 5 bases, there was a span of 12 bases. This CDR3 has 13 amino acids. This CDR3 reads CASSPNQRETQYF. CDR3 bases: TGCGCCAGCAGCCCGAACCAGCGGGAGACCCAGTACTTC.

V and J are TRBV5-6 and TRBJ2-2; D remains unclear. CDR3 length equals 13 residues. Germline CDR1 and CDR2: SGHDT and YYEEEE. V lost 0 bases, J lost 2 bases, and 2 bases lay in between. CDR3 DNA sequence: TGTGCCAGCAGCTTGGCAAACACCGGGGAGCTGTTTTTT. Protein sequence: CASSLANTGELFF.

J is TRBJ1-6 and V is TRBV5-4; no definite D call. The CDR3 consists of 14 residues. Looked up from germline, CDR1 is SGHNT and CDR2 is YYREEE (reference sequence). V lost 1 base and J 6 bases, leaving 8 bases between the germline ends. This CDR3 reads CASSLLHINSPLHF. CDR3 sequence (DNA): TGTGCCAGCAGCTTGCTTCACATTAATTCACCCCTCCACTTT.

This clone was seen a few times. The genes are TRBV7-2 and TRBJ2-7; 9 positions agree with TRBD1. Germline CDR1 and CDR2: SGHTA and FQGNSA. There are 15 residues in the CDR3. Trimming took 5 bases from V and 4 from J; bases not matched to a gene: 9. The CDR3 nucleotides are TGTGCCAGCAGCCGCCGGGTGGGACAGGGATACGAGCAGTACTTC. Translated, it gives CASSRRVGQGYEQYF.

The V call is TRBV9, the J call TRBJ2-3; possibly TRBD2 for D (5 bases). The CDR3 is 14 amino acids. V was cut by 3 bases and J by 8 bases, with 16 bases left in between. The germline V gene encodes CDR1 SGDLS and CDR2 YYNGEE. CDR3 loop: CASSASGSKGTQYF. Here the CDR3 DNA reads TGTGCCAGCAGCGCCTCGGGGTCCAAAGGTACGCAGTATTTT.

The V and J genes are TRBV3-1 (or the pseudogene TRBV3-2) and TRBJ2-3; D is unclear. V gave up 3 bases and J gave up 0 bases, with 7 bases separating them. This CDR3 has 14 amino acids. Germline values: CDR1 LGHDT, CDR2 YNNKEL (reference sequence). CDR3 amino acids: CASSHPSSTDTQYF. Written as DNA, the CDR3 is TGTGCCAGCAGCCACCCCTCGAGCACAGATACGCAGTATTTT.

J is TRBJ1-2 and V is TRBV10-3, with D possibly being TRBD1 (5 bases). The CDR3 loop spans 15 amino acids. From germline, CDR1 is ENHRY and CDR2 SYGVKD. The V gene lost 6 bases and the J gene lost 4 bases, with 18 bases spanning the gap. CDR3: CAISLRDREIYGYTF. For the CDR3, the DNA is TGTGCCATCAGCCTCCGAGACAGAGAGATCTATGGCTACACCTTC.

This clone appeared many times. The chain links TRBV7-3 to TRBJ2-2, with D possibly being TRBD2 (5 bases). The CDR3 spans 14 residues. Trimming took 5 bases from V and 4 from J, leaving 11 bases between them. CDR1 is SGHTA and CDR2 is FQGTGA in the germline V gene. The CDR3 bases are TGTGCCAGCAGCCCCTCTCGGGGCACCGGGGAGCTGTTTTTT. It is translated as CASSPSRGTGELFF.

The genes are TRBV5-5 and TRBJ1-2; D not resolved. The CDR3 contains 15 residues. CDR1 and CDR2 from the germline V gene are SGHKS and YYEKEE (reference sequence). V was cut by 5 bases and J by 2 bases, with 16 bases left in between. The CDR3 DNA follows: TGTGCCAGCAGTCCCCGAGGGCTCCTAAACTATGGCTACACCTTC. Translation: CASSPRGLLNYGYTF.

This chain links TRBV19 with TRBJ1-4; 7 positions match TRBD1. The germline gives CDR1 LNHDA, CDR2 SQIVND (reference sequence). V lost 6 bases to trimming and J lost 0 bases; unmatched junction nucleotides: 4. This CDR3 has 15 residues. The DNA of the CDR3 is TGTGCCAGTAGCCGGGGGACAGCAACTAATGAAAAACTGTTTTTT. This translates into CASSRGTATNEKLFF. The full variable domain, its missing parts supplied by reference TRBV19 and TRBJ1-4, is DGGITQSPKYLFRKEGQNVTLSCEQNLNHDAMYWYRQDPGQGLRLIYYSQIVNDFQKGDIAEGYSVSREKKESFPLTVTSAQKNPTAFYLCASSRGTATNEKLFFGSGTQLSVL.

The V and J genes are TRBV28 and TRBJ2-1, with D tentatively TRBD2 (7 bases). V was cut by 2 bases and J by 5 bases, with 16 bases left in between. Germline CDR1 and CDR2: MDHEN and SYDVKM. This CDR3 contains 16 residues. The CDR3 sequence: CASSLGGGGANNEQFF. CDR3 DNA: TGTGCCAGCAGTTTAGGTGGAGGGGGGGCCAACAATGAGCAGTTCTTC.

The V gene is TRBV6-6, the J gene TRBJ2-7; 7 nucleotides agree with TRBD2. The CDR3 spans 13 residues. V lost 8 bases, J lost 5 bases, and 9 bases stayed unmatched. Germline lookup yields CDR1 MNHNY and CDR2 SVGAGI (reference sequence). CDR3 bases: TGTGCCAGCTGGGGAGGGATACGCGACGAGCAGTACTTC. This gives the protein CASWGGIRDEQYF.

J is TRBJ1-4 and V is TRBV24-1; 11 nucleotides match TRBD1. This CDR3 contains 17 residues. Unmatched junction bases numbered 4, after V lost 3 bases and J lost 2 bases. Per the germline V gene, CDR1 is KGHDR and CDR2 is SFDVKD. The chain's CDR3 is CATSDRGQGETNEKLFF. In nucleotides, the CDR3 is TGTGCCACCAGTGATCGGGGACAGGGGGAGACTAATGAAAAACTGTTTTTT.

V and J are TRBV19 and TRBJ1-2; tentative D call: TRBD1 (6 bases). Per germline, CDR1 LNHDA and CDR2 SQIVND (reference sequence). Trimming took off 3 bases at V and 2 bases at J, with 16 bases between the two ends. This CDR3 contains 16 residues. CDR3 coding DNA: TGTGCCAGTAGTATGGGGGGGGCCCGTCGCAACTATGGCTACACCTTC. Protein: CASSMGGARRNYGYTF.

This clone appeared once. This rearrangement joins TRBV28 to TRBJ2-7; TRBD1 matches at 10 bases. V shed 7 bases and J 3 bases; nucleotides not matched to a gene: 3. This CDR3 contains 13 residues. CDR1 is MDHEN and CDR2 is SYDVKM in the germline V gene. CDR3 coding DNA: TGTGCCAGCACCAGGACAGGGGGCTACGAGCAGTACTTC. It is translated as CASTRTGGYEQYF.

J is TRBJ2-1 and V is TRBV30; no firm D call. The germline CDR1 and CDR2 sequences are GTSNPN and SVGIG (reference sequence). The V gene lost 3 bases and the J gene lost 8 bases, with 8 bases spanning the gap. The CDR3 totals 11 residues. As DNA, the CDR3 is TGTGCCTGGAGCCACCGCGATGAGCAGTTCTTC. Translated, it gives CAWSHRDEQFF. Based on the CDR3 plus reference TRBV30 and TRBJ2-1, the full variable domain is SQTIHQWPATLVQPVGSPLSLECTVEGTSNPNLYWYRQAAGRGLQLLFYSVGIGQISSEVPQNLSASRPQDRQFILSSKKLLLSDSGFYLCAWSHRDEQFFGPGTRLTVL.

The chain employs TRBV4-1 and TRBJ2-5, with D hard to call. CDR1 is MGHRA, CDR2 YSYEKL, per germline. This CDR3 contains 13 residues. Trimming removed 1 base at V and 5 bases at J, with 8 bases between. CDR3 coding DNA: TGCGCCAGCAGCCAAGGCAACCGGGAGACCCAGTACTTC. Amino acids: CASSQGNRETQYF.

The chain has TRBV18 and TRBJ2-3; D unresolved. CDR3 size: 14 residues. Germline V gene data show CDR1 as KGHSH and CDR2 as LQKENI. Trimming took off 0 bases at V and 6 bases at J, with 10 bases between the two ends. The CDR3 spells CASSPPTSEDTQYF. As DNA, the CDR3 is TGTGCCAGCTCACCACCGACCTCGGAGGATACGCAGTATTTT.

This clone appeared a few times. The CDR3 DNA sequence: TGTGCCATCAGTGAGTCGACGATGAACAGGATCTATGGCTACACCTTC. Protein product: CAISESTMNRIYGYTF. The chain has TRBV10-3 and TRBJ1-2; weak D call: TRBD1 (5 bases). Germline-derived CDR1 and CDR2 are ENHRY and SYGVKD. The CDR3 spans 16 residues. The V end lost 0 bases, the J end lost 4 bases, and 15 bases lay between the germline ends.

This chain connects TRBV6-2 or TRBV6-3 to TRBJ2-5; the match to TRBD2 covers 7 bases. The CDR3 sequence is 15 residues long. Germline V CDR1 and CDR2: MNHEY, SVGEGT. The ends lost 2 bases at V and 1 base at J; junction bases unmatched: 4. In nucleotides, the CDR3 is TGTGCCAGCAGTTACGGACTAGGGCGCCAAGAGACCCAGTACTTC. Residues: CASSYGLGRQETQYF.

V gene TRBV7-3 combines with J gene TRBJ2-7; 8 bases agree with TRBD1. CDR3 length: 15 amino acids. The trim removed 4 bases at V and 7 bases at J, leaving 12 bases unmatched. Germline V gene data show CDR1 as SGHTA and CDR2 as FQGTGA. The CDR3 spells CASSSTQGALREQYF. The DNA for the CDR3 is TGTGCCAGCAGCTCCACCCAGGGGGCGCTTAGGGAGCAGTACTTC.